This passage covers 8 T cell receptor beta chains from one sample sequenced in a study of CD8+ T cells in alopecia areata. Extraction and reverse transcription of RNA yielded cDNA as the sequencing template. Measured with immunoSEQ multiplex PCR; TCRdb has only the in-frame clones, and not every one. The profile shows about 200,000 clones, more than 30% of them singletons. Treatment meaning: oral pan-JAK inhibitor, 5-10 mg twice daily. Here the sequenced sample was CD4+ T cells sorted from blood, taken at approximately week 30, from a patient treated with tofacitinib. The receptor source for this set is a human donor with alopecia areata.

J is TRBJ1-2 and V is TRBV6-5, with D hard to call. The V end lost 10 bases, the J end lost 4 bases, and 19 bases lay between the germline ends. CDR3 length: 14 amino acids. Germline V CDR1 and CDR2: MNHEY, SVGAGI. This chain's CDR3 is CATGGKVPAYGYTF. The CDR3, as DNA: TGTGCCACCGGAGGTAAAGTTCCGGCCTATGGCTACACCTTC.

This clone was seen many times. CDR3 in DNA: TGTGCCAGCAGTGAAGATGGACAGGGGTCCTTTTTACAGCAGTACTTC. Encoded protein: CASSEDGQGSFLQQYF. The chain is built from TRBV6-1 and TRBJ2-7; 9 positions agree with TRBD1. Germline CDR1 MNHNS, CDR2 SASEGT. The CDR3 has 16 residues. The V gene end was trimmed by 1 base and the J gene end by 8 bases; junction bases not matched to a gene: 12.

This clone was counted only a few times. This chain uses TRBV18 with TRBJ2-5; TRBD2 agrees at 14 bases. The CDR3 length is 17 residues. V dropped 0 bases and J dropped 7; count of bases not matched to a gene: 7. Germline V lookup: CDR1 KGHSH, CDR2 LQKENI. The CDR3 sequence: CASSPPGLAGEFGTQYF. In nucleotides, the CDR3 is TGTGCCAGCTCACCACCGGGACTAGCGGGAGAATTCGGGACCCAGTACTTC.

J is TRBJ1-2 and V is TRBV30; D remains ambiguous. CDR1 and CDR2 (germline): GTSNPN, SVGIG (reference sequence). V was clipped by 2 bases and J by 5 bases, with 6 bases between them. The CDR3 totals 11 residues. CDR3 bases: TGTGCCTGGAGTATGGGTTATGGCTACACCTTC. Its translation is CAWSMGYGYTF.

This clone was seen a few times. The chain carries TRBV7-2 and TRBJ2-5, with D perhaps TRBD2 (5 bases). V lost 4 bases and J 1 base, leaving 7 bases between the germline ends. Germline lookup yields CDR1 SGHTA and CDR2 FQGNSA. This CDR3 spans 13 amino acids. CDR3 sequence: CASSSSSQETQYF. For the CDR3, the DNA is TGTGCCAGCAGCTCTAGCTCCCAAGAGACCCAGTACTTC. The entire variable domain, with the rest obtained from reference TRBV7-2 and TRBJ2-5, is as follows: GAGVSQSPSNKVTEKGKDVELRCDPISGHTALYWYRQSLGQGLEFLIYFQGNSAPDKSGLPSDRFSAERTGGSVSTLTIQRTQQEDSAVYLCASSSSSQETQYFGPGTRLLVL.

The chain carries TRBV6-6 and TRBJ1-6; D perhaps matches TRBD1 (6 bases). The length of the CDR3 is 14 residues. V dropped 6 bases and J dropped 8 bases, with 14 bases sitting between them. In germline, CDR1 is MNHNY, CDR2 SVGAGI (reference sequence). CDR3 loop: CASRRTGSHSPLHF. Written as DNA, the CDR3 is TGTGCCAGCAGGCGAACAGGGTCCCATTCACCCCTCCACTTT.

This rearrangement joins TRBV5-1 to TRBJ2-3; 10 positions agree with TRBD2. This CDR3 comprises 16 residues. V shed 4 bases and J 2 bases; nucleotides not matched to a gene: 7. CDR1 SGHRS and CDR2 YFSETQ come from the germline V gene. The CDR3 sequence: CASSRGLAEFTDTQYF. CDR3 coding DNA: TGCGCCAGCAGCCGAGGACTAGCGGAATTCACAGATACGCAGTATTTT.

A few counts support this clone. This rearrangement joins TRBV10-3 to TRBJ1-1; D might be TRBD1 (5 bases). The V gene's germline CDR1 is ENHRY and CDR2 SYGVKD. Trimming shortened V by 2 bases and J by 0 bases, and 10 bases separated the two germline ends. CDR3 length: 15 residues. CDR3 sequence: CAISERSGMNTEAFF. The CDR3 coding sequence is TGTGCCATCAGTGAGAGGTCAGGGATGAACACTGAAGCTTTCTTT.